Below are 27 T cell receptor beta chains sequenced from a single sample in a study of post-analysis software for immune sequencing data (dated by TCRdb to about 2015). These receptors have no known antigen. Library construction relied on PCR. Sequenced using an Illumina HiSeq 2500. To reduce PCR and sequencing biases, unique molecular identifiers were incorporated into the TCR beta cDNA libraries. TCRdb redid the processing of the public reads, applying fastp at Q25 and MiXCR, and retained in-frame beta chains. Each entry merges the rows of one CDR3 protein and shows their most common DNA and genes. The sample has about 200,000 distinct CDR3 sequences on record, 29% of them singletons. Roughly 3.5% of the sample belongs to the ten largest clones. Overall study results and their limits: Significantly higher frequencies in patients than in controls were found for about five TRBV segments, including TRBV5-6, TRBV5-1 and TRBV20-1.

The sequencing sample was made of blood. Source of these receptors: a girl aged 2 to 17 with multiple sclerosis.

This clonotype was counted at least ten times. The V and J genes are TRBV20-1 and TRBJ2-7, with TRBD2 identical over 7 bases. The germline V gene encodes CDR1 DFQATT and CDR2 SNEGSKA (reference sequence). The CDR3 runs to 14 residues. The ends lost 0 bases at V and 2 bases at J; junction bases unmatched: 4. CDR3 region: CSARDTSAAYEQYF. DNA of the CDR3: TGCAGTGCTAGAGATACTAGCGCGGCCTACGAGCAGTACTTC.

This clonotype has only a few counts. The rearrangement links TRBV5-1 to TRBJ1-4, with D uncertain. CDR3 size: 14 residues. Germline assignment: CDR1 SGHRS and CDR2 YFSETQ. Deletions cut 5 bases from V and 8 bases from J, with 16 bases between. The CDR3: CASSREGGKEKLFF. DNA of the CDR3: TGCGCCAGCAGTCGGGAGGGTGGGAAAGAAAAACTGTTTTTT. Full variable domain (rest looked up from reference TRBV5-1 and TRBJ1-4): KAGVTQTPRYLIKTRGQQVTLSCSPISGHRSVSWYQQTPGQGLQFLFEYFSETQRNKGNFPGRFSGRQFSNSRSEMNVSTLELGDSALYLCASSREGGKEKLFFGSGTQLSVL.

This clonotype was detected once. The junction does not match germline at one end; this may be a read error. This chain joins TRBV5-1 and TRBJ2-6, with D possibly TRBD2 on 6 matching bases. Germline lookup yields CDR1 SGHRS and CDR2 YFSETQ. CDR3 length equals 16 residues. CDR3 DNA: TGCGCCAGCAGCTTGAACGCGGGGTCCGGGGCCGACGTCCTGACTTTC. Its protein product is CASSLNAGSGADVLTF.

The chain links TRBV20-1 to TRBJ1-5, with 8 bases that match TRBD1. Trimming took 5 bases from V and 3 from J; bases not matched to a gene: 3. Germline lookup yields CDR1 DFQATT and CDR2 SNEGSKA (reference sequence). The CDR3 has 13 residues. The CDR3 DNA reads TGCAGTGCTGCAGGGGGCCACAATCAGCCCCAGCATTTT. Protein sequence: CSAAGGHNQPQHF.

In regard to this clonotype: A read error may account for a junction end that differs from germline. The V call is TRBV12-3 or TRBV12-4, the J call TRBJ2-1; D may be TRBD1 or TRBD2 (6 bases each). The CDR3 is 20 amino acids. This CDR3 is CASSLRFKLTGRGFYSEQFF. CDR3 nucleotide sequence: TGTGCCAGCAGTTTACGATTCAAATTGACAGGCCGGGGGTTTTACAGTGAGCAGTTCTTC.

The V gene is TRBV28, the J gene TRBJ2-1, with D hard to call. This CDR3 is 13 amino acids long. With 10 bases removed from V and 4 bases from J, the gap between germline ends came to 14 bases. Germline CDR1 is MDHEN and CDR2 is SYDVKM. The CDR3 DNA sequence: TGTGCCACCCGGAGTAATACGTACAATGAGCAGTTCTTC. Translating it yields CATRSNTYNEQFF.

This clonotype was counted ten times or more. The CDR3 nucleotides read TGCGCCAGCAGCCCCACCGCCTCGTCGAATGAGCAGTTCTTC. It encodes CASSPTASSNEQFF. The rearrangement uses TRBV5-1 and TRBJ2-1; D unresolved. Trimming took 4 bases from V and 7 from J, leaving 15 bases between them. The CDR3 is 14 amino acids. The germline gives CDR1 SGHRS, CDR2 YFSETQ.

Ten or more counts support this clonotype. This chain connects TRBV6-1 to TRBJ2-7; possible D gene TRBD1, 6 bases. CDR1 and CDR2 from the germline V gene are MNHNS and SASEGT. V dropped 2 bases and J dropped 1 base, with 6 bases sitting between them. The CDR3 has 13 residues. This chain's CDR3 is CASSERGSYEQYF. CDR3 DNA: TGTGCCAGCAGTGAAAGGGGGTCCTACGAGCAGTACTTC.

This chain connects TRBV28 to TRBJ2-7, with 8 bases that match TRBD2. V lost 5 bases, J lost 7 bases, and 13 bases stayed unmatched. CDR1 is MDHEN, CDR2 SYDVKM, per germline. This CDR3 has 15 amino acids. The CDR3 reads CASSGSGRRYNEQYF. Written as DNA, the CDR3 is TGTGCCAGCAGTGGGAGCGGGAGAAGGTACAATGAGCAGTACTTC. Together with reference TRBV28 and TRBJ2-7, the CDR3 gives the full variable domain: DVKVTQSSRYLVKRTGEKVFLECVQDMDHENMFWYRQDPGLGLRLIYFSYDVKMKEKGDIPEGYSVSREKKERFSLILESASTNQTSMYLCASSGSGRRYNEQYFGPGTRLTVT.

There are many counts of this clonotype. This chain uses TRBV5-1 with TRBJ1-5; 10 bases are shared with TRBD1. V dropped 3 bases and J dropped 5; count of bases not matched to a gene: 5. The germline CDR1 and CDR2 sequences are SGHRS and YFSETQ. The length of the CDR3 is 15 residues. The CDR3 loop is CASSWTGGKDQPQHF. CDR3 coding DNA: TGCGCCAGCAGCTGGACAGGGGGTAAGGATCAGCCCCAGCATTTT.

This clonotype was observed a few times. CDR3 residues: CSAIWDSPGSYEQYF. In DNA form, the CDR3 reads TGCAGTGCTATTTGGGACAGCCCGGGATCCTACGAGCAGTACTTC. The rearrangement joins TRBV20-1 to TRBJ2-7, with TRBD1 identical over 7 bases. Per the germline V gene, CDR1 is DFQATT and CDR2 is SNEGSKA (reference sequence). With 4 bases clipped from V and 1 base from J, the junction kept 10 bases outside the gene matches. CDR3 length: 15 residues.

In this sample, this clonotype turned up many times. The chain is built from TRBV20-1 and TRBJ2-7; a possible D gene is TRBD2 (6 bases). This CDR3 comprises 15 residues. Trimming left V 1 base short and J 3 bases short, with 16 bases between. Germline V lookup: CDR1 DFQATT, CDR2 SNEGSKA (reference sequence). This CDR3 reads CSARAASAGSYEQYF. As DNA, the CDR3 is TGCAGTGCTAGAGCAGCTTCGGCGGGGAGCTACGAGCAGTACTTC.

V gene TRBV2 combines with J gene TRBJ2-7; D remains unclear. Germline V gene data show CDR1 as SNHLY and CDR2 as FYNNEI. V lost 7 bases, J lost 5 bases, and 12 bases lay in between. The CDR3 runs to 12 residues. The CDR3 spells CASTSRVHEQYF. Here the CDR3 DNA reads TGTGCCAGCACTTCCAGAGTCCACGAGCAGTACTTC.

This CDR3 is CASSLNRGPEQYF. The DNA for the CDR3 is TGTGCCAGCAGCTTGAACAGGGGACCCGAGCAGTACTTC. The J gene is TRBJ2-5, the V gene TRBV7-2; TRBD1 matches 7 bases. The end of the DNA aligns better with TRBJ2-7, so the J call may be wrong. Germline values: CDR1 SGHTA, CDR2 FQGNSA. The CDR3 runs to 13 residues.

This clonotype was detected many times. This chain connects TRBV19 to TRBJ2-1, with D maybe TRBD2 (5 bases). This CDR3 is built from 13 residues. Germline assignment: CDR1 LNHDA and CDR2 SQIVND (reference sequence). Deletions cut 7 bases from V and 3 bases from J, with 10 bases between. CDR3 protein: CASTVRDYNEQFF. Written as DNA, the CDR3 is TGTGCCAGTACTGTCCGGGACTACAATGAGCAGTTCTTC.

This clonotype was recorded at least ten times. The V and J genes are TRBV20-1 and TRBJ2-7; the match to TRBD2 covers 7 bases. The CDR3 consists of 14 residues. V trimming: 2 bases; J trimming: 2 bases; junction bases outside the gene matches: 6. Germline CDR1 and CDR2: DFQATT and SNEGSKA (reference sequence). The CDR3 protein is CSARPGTTAYEQYF. CDR3 DNA: TGCAGTGCTAGACCCGGGACTACCGCCTACGAGCAGTACTTC.

This clonotype was seen a single time. The chain recombines TRBV7-2 with TRBJ2-5; TRBD2 aligns across 8 bases. Per the germline V gene, CDR1 is SGHTA and CDR2 is FQGNSA. This CDR3 has 15 residues. V gave up 3 bases and J gave up 5 bases; unmatched junction bases: 8. The chain's CDR3 is CASSLSGLATETQYF. The CDR3, as DNA: TGTGCCAGCAGCTTGTCCGGACTAGCAACGGAGACCCAGTACTTC.

At least ten counts were recorded for this clonotype. This CDR3 reads CASSRSRDRGTRDTQYF. CDR3 DNA: TGTGCCAGCAGCCGCTCCCGGGACAGGGGTACTCGAGATACGCAGTATTTT. The chain links TRBV7-6 to TRBJ2-3; 10 positions agree with TRBD1. J lost 5 bases, V lost 5 bases, and 13 bases had no gene match. Per germline, CDR1 SGHVS and CDR2 FNYEAQ. CDR3 length: 17 residues.

This sequence joins TRBV5-1 and TRBJ2-5; TRBD2 might be the D (5 bases). Germline values: CDR1 SGHRS, CDR2 YFSETQ. The ends were cut back, 2 bases at V and 2 bases at J, with 13 bases in the middle. The CDR3 is 15 residues long. The CDR3 DNA follows: TGCGCCAGCAGCTTTGGCGGAGGTGGGCAAGAGACCCAGTACTTC. Translating gives CASSFGGGGQETQYF. The full variable domain, in which reference TRBV5-1 and TRBJ2-5 provide the parts outside the CDR3, is KAGVTQTPRYLIKTRGQQVTLSCSPISGHRSVSWYQQTPGQGLQFLFEYFSETQRNKGNFPGRFSGRQFSNSRSEMNVSTLELGDSALYLCASSFGGGGQETQYFGPGTRLLVL.

This clonotype was observed many times. The V and J genes are TRBV12-3 or TRBV12-4 and TRBJ1-4; unclear D gene. This CDR3 is built from 12 residues. V lost 5 bases to trimming and J lost 8 bases, with 9 bases between them. The CDR3 sequence: CASSPFREKLFF. The DNA of the CDR3 is TGTGCCAGCAGTCCCTTTCGGGAAAAACTGTTTTTT.

This rearrangement joins TRBV4-1 to TRBJ2-1; either TRBD1 or TRBD2 may supply D (5 bases each). Germline values: CDR1 MGHRA, CDR2 YSYEKL. Trimming cost V 3 bases and J 1 base, with 13 bases left between them. The CDR3 totals 16 residues. CDR3 sequence (DNA): TGCGCCAGCAGCCAGCCGGGACGCACTTCCTACAATGAGCAGTTCTTC. Its translation: CASSQPGRTSYNEQFF.

This clonotype was detected a few times. The J gene is TRBJ2-7, the V gene TRBV5-1; the match to TRBD1 covers 11 bases. Germline CDR1 SGHRS, CDR2 YFSETQ. The trim removed 5 bases at V and 6 bases at J, leaving 13 bases unmatched. This CDR3 region has 16 residues. This chain's CDR3 is CASRFQISGQGGEQYF. The CDR3 nucleotides are TGCGCCAGCAGATTCCAGATCTCGGGACAGGGGGGCGAGCAGTACTTC.

In regard to this clonotype: One end of the junction does not line up with germline, which may come from a read error. This chain connects TRBV18 to TRBJ2-6; the match to TRBD1 covers 7 bases. The CDR3 consists of 18 residues. From germline, CDR1 is KGHSH and CDR2 LQKENI. The CDR3 nucleotides are TGTGCCAGCTCACCAACGGGGACAGCCTCCTCTGGGGCCAACGTCCGGACTTTC. This codes for CASSPTGTASSGANVRTF.

V gene TRBV6-5 combines with J gene TRBJ1-5, with D uncertain. Trimming stripped 6 bases from V and 11 bases from J, with 20 bases between. Per germline, CDR1 MNHEY and CDR2 SVGAGI. The CDR3 loop spans 14 amino acids. CDR3 in amino acids: CASRPQSVTSAQHF. CDR3 coding DNA: TGTGCCAGCAGACCCCAGTCAGTGACTTCGGCCCAGCATTTT.

The chain couples TRBV20-1 to TRBJ1-3; D unclear. There are 15 residues in the CDR3. CDR1 is DFQATT and CDR2 is SNEGSKA in the germline V gene (reference sequence). The V end was cut by 4 bases, the J end by 0 bases, with 13 bases between. CDR3 coding DNA: TGCAGTGCTAAGGGCCCCGGTAACTCTGGAAACACCATATATTTT. Encoded protein: CSAKGPGNSGNTIYF.

A single count supports this clonotype. CDR3 sequence reads: CSAVPGTVMDIQYF. In DNA form, the CDR3 reads TGCAGCGCCGTGCCAGGAACCGTGATGGACATTCAGTACTTC. The chain employs TRBV29-1 and TRBJ2-4; D uncertain. V lost 7 bases to trimming and J lost 8 bases, with 21 bases between them. In germline, CDR1 is SQVTM, CDR2 ANQGSEA. The CDR3 sequence is 14 residues long.

The chain recombines TRBV7-9 with TRBJ1-2; D ambiguous. The germline V gene has CDR1 SEHNR and CDR2 FQNEAQ (reference sequence). With 4 bases removed from V and 8 bases from J, the gap between germline ends came to 11 bases. This CDR3 comprises 12 residues. The CDR3: CASSSHSLGYTF. DNA of the CDR3: TGTGCCAGCAGCTCCCACAGTCTCGGCTACACCTTC.